Following are 6 T cell receptor beta chains from one sample sequenced in a study of post-analysis software for immune sequencing data. Broader study findings: When patients were compared with controls, 4 or 5 TRBV segments were more frequent, TRBV5-6, TRBV5-1 and TRBV20-1 among them.

Antigens of these TCRs are unknown. The library was made from cDNA and included unique molecular identifiers. TCRdb redid the calling of the PCR reads with MiXCR, one entry per CDR3 protein. The data contain hundreds of thousands of distinct CDR3 sequences, roughly 40% of them seen just once; the ten biggest clones take up roughly 1.7%. Sequencing input: blood. Receptors were obtained from a girl between 10 and 17 years old with multiple sclerosis.

The rearrangement joins TRBV7-9 to TRBJ1-2; 7 nucleotides match TRBD1. CDR3 length: 17 amino acids. J lost 3 bases, V lost 4 bases, and 14 bases had no gene match. Germline CDR1 reads SEHNR; CDR2 reads FQNEAQ (reference sequence). The CDR3 bases are TGTGCCAGCAGCTCCCGCGGAGAGGGGGCTTCGGACTATGGCTACACCTTC. It translates to CASSSRGEGASDYGYTF.

This clonotype appeared a few times. The chain is built from TRBV12-3 or TRBV12-4 and TRBJ1-1; D not certain. The CDR3 loop spans 12 amino acids. Deletions cut 5 bases from V and 5 bases from J, with 9 bases between. This CDR3 is CASSPLRTEAFF. The CDR3 DNA reads TGTGCCAGCAGTCCGCTTCGGACTGAAGCTTTCTTT.

The table lists this clonotype with a few counts. The rearrangement uses TRBV13 and TRBJ1-2, with D perhaps matching TRBD1 (5 bases). Germline values: CDR1 PRHDT, CDR2 FYEKMQ (reference sequence). Trimming took off 4 bases at V and 1 base at J, with 19 bases between the two ends. This CDR3 region has 17 residues. CDR3 sequence reads: CASSSGTEQDFNYGYTF. The CDR3 coding sequence is TGTGCCAGCAGCTCAGGAACTGAACAGGATTTTAACTATGGCTACACCTTC.

Comments on this clonotype: A much larger clone lies a single base off, so this may be a read error. The rearrangement links TRBV20-1 to TRBJ2-3, with D unclear. V lost 6 bases, J lost 5 bases, and 18 bases lay in between. This CDR3 is built from 14 residues. Germline V gene data show CDR1 as DFQATT and CDR2 as SNEGSKA (reference sequence). CDR3 region: CSALSDGVQDTQYF. The CDR3 DNA is TGCAGTGCCCTGAGCGATGGAGTACAAGATACGCAGTATTTT.

This clonotype has only a few counts. V is TRBV12-3 or TRBV12-4 and J is TRBJ1-2, with D uncertain. Trimming shortened V by 4 bases and J by 4 bases, and 13 bases separated the two germline ends. The CDR3 is 14 residues long. CDR3: CASSSPPEFYGYTF. As DNA, the CDR3 is TGTGCCAGCAGTTCCCCCCCCGAGTTCTATGGCTACACCTTC.

This clonotype showed up just a few times. The J gene is TRBJ2-7, the V gene TRBV6-5; TRBD2 aligns across 7 bases. Trimming took 6 bases from V and 9 from J; bases not matched to a gene: 5. CDR3 size: 11 residues. From germline, CDR1 is MNHEY and CDR2 SVGAGI. In DNA, the CDR3 is TGTGCCAGCAGGGGCCCGGGGGGGCAGTACTTC. Its protein is CASRGPGGQYF.